The 18 T cell receptor beta chains presented below share a single source sample, sequenced in a study of blood T cell repertoires in COVID-19. Profiled with immunoSEQ multiplex PCR; TCRdb holds only in-frame clones, not every one. The sample lists more than 200,000 clones, 88% occurring once. The sample comprised peripheral blood. The receptors stem from a man between 65 and 85 years old with acute or convalescent COVID-19.

J is TRBJ2-2 and V is TRBV28; a possible D gene is TRBD2 (6 bases). Per the germline V gene, CDR1 is MDHEN and CDR2 is SYDVKM. This CDR3 has 15 amino acids. V lost 10 bases and J 0 bases, leaving 15 bases between the germline ends. The CDR3 DNA follows: TGTGCCACCTTAATCGGGGGTACGAACACCGGGGAGCTGTTTTTT. Protein sequence: CATLIGGTNTGELFF.

The chain employs TRBV5-4 and TRBJ2-7; 11 nucleotides line up with TRBD2. J was trimmed by 4 bases and V by 4 bases; bases with no gene match: 7. The CDR3 is 15 residues long. CDR1 is SGHNT, CDR2 YYREEE, per germline (reference sequence). CDR3 nucleotides: TGTGCCAGCAGCCAGGGACTAGCGGAGGGATACGAGCAGTACTTC. This sequence encodes CASSQGLAEGYEQYF. Variable domain in full (rest from reference TRBV5-4 and TRBJ2-7): ETGVTQSPTHLIKTRGQQVTLRCSSQSGHNTVSWYQQALGQGPQFIFQYYREEENGRGNFPPRFSGLQFPNYSSELNVNALELDDSALYLCASSQGLAEGYEQYFGPGTRLTVT.

The CDR3 sequence is CASSLGLAGHPEAFF. The CDR3, as DNA: TGTGCCAGCAGCTTAGGATTGGCGGGGCACCCTGAAGCTTTCTTT. V is TRBV7-9 and J is TRBJ1-1; D is perhaps TRBD1 (5 bases). Germline CDR1 and CDR2: SEHNR and FQNEAQ (reference sequence). V gave up 1 base and J gave up 6 bases, with 15 bases separating them. The length of the CDR3 is 15 residues.

J is TRBJ2-1 and V is TRBV19, with 7 bases matching TRBD2. J lost 6 bases, V lost 5 bases, and 7 bases had no gene match. The germline V gene has CDR1 LNHDA and CDR2 SQIVND (reference sequence). The CDR3 is 14 amino acids. CDR3 nucleotide sequence: TGTGCCAGTAGTGAACTAGCGAGGGGCAATGAGCAGTTCTTC. Protein: CASSELARGNEQFF.

The chain is built from TRBV3-1 (or the pseudogene TRBV3-2) and TRBJ2-7; D possibly corresponds to TRBD1 (6 bases). This CDR3 is 15 amino acids long. Germline assignment: CDR1 LGHDT and CDR2 YNNKEL (reference sequence). V was clipped by 4 bases and J by 0 bases, with 13 bases between them. Here the CDR3 DNA reads TGTGCCAGCAGCCTTGGACAGATGAGCTCCTACGAGCAGTACTTC. Translating gives CASSLGQMSSYEQYF.

The chain is built from TRBV5-1 and TRBJ1-1, with a possible D match to TRBD1 (5 bases). The CDR3 loop spans 16 amino acids. Between the trimmed V and J ends, which lost 1 base and 1 base, there was a span of 14 bases. The germline gives CDR1 SGHRS, CDR2 YFSETQ. This chain's CDR3 is CASSLNPDSTNTEAFF. The CDR3 nucleotides read TGCGCCAGCAGCTTGAATCCCGACAGCACGAACACTGAAGCTTTCTTT. Filled out from reference TRBV5-1 and TRBJ1-1, the complete variable domain reads KAGVTQTPRYLIKTRGQQVTLSCSPISGHRSVSWYQQTPGQGLQFLFEYFSETQRNKGNFPGRFSGRQFSNSRSEMNVSTLELGDSALYLCASSLNPDSTNTEAFFGQGTRLTVV.

The chain employs TRBV11-3 and TRBJ2-2; tentative D call: TRBD2 (6 bases). The CDR3 extends over 16 amino acids. Germline CDR1 SGHNT, CDR2 YENEEA. Trimming pared 2 bases from V and 5 bases from J, leaving 15 bases between. The CDR3 DNA sequence: TGTGCCAGCAGCTTAAACAGCCTAGCGACTACCGGGGAGCTGTTTTTT. It codes for CASSLNSLATTGELFF.

This clone was observed once. V and J are TRBV7-3 and TRBJ2-1, with 7 bases aligning to TRBD1. Germline-derived CDR1 and CDR2 are SGHTA and FQGTGA. Unmatched junction bases numbered 4, after V lost 3 bases and J lost 2 bases. The CDR3 consists of 15 residues. This CDR3 reads CASSFTGATYNEQFF. CDR3 sequence (DNA): TGTGCCAGCAGCTTCACAGGGGCCACCTACAATGAGCAGTTCTTC.

The chain combines TRBV18 with TRBJ2-1, with 7 bases matching TRBD1. CDR1 is KGHSH, CDR2 LQKENI, per germline. Trimming at V came to 7 bases and at J to 4 bases, leaving 7 bases not matched to a gene. The CDR3 covers 14 residues. The CDR3 reads CASYAWGQYNEQFF. The CDR3 DNA is TGTGCCAGCTACGCCTGGGGACAGTACAATGAGCAGTTCTTC. The whole variable domain, filled in from reference TRBV18 and TRBJ2-1, reads NAGVMQNPRHLVRRRGQEARLRCSPMKGHSHVYWYRQLPEEGLKFMVYLQKENIIDESGMPKERFSAEFPKEGPSILRIQQVVRGDSAAYFCASYAWGQYNEQFFGPGTRLTVL.

The chain combines TRBV18 with TRBJ1-2; no definite D call. Per germline, CDR1 KGHSH and CDR2 LQKENI. V dropped 0 bases and J dropped 1 base, with 12 bases sitting between them. CDR3 length equals 16 residues. The CDR3 reads CASSPPYARYNYGYTF. The CDR3 nucleotides are TGTGCCAGCTCACCACCGTACGCCCGGTATAACTATGGCTACACCTTC.

The V and J genes are TRBV6-5 and TRBJ1-2; a possible D gene is TRBD1 (6 bases). Germline values: CDR1 MNHEY, CDR2 SVGAGI. V was shortened by 6 bases and J by 7 bases, with 18 bases between the two germline ends. The CDR3 sequence is 14 residues long. CDR3 nucleotide sequence: TGTGCCAGCAGCTACAGGGAGTTGGTGGGTGGCTACACCTTC. Translation gives CASSYRELVGGYTF.

The chain uses TRBV12-5 and TRBJ1-4; D is possibly TRBD1 (6 bases). V shed 1 base and J shed 0 bases, with 9 bases lying between them. The CDR3 contains 16 residues. Per the germline V gene, CDR1 is LGHNT and CDR2 is FRNRAP. DNA for the CDR3: TGTGCTAGTGGTTTGGGGACAGTGACAACTAATGAAAAACTGTTTTTT. It specifies CASGLGTVTTNEKLFF.

The CDR3 region is CASRDSYSNQPQHF. The CDR3, as DNA: TGTGCCAGCAGGGACAGTTATAGCAATCAGCCCCAGCATTTT. The chain combines TRBV2 with TRBJ1-5, with D perhaps TRBD1 (6 bases). Germline CDR1 reads SNHLY; CDR2 reads FYNNEI. The V end was cut by 6 bases, the J end by 0 bases, with 9 bases between. CDR3 length equals 14 residues. Filled out from reference TRBV2 and TRBJ1-5, the complete variable domain reads EPEVTQTPSHQVTQMGQEVILRCVPISNHLYFYWYRQILGQKVEFLVSFYNNEISEKSEIFDDQFSVERPDGSNFTLKIRSTKLEDSAMYFCASRDSYSNQPQHFGDGTRLSIL.

The chain links TRBV7-3 to TRBJ1-2; D is undetermined. The CDR3 sequence is 14 residues long. The V gene lost 6 bases and the J gene lost 6 bases, with 17 bases spanning the gap. Germline CDR1 reads SGHTA; CDR2 reads FQGTGA. DNA for the CDR3: TGTGCCAGCAGTTATTCAGAGGGATCAAATGGCTACACCTTC. This translates into CASSYSEGSNGYTF.

As concerns this clone: Other DNA sequences of this sample code for an identical CDR3. DNA of the CDR3: TGTGCCATCAGTGATCGGGGTAGCAATCAGCCCCAGCATTTT. It is translated as CAISDRGSNQPQHF. The chain combines TRBV10-3 with TRBJ1-5; D gene ambiguous. Germline-derived CDR1 and CDR2 are ENHRY and SYGVKD. The CDR3 has 14 amino acids. Trimming stripped 3 bases from V and 0 bases from J, with 6 bases between.

The chain links TRBV27 to TRBJ1-2; perhaps TRBD1 as D (5 bases). V lost 6 bases and J lost 2, with 19 bases in between. Germline V CDR1 and CDR2: MNHEY, SMNVEV (reference sequence). The length of the CDR3 is 16 residues. The chain's CDR3 is CASSPFTGRANYGYTF. CDR3 DNA sequence: TGTGCCAGCAGCCCCTTTACGGGCAGGGCAAACTATGGCTACACCTTC.

The chain couples TRBV7-2 to TRBJ1-1, with D uncertain. This CDR3 contains 14 residues. V was pared by 1 base and J by 6 bases, with 12 bases between. Germline CDR1 SGHTA, CDR2 FQGNSA. The CDR3 nucleotides read TGTGCCAGCAGCTTAGTGCCGGGTAGCTCTGAAGCTTTCTTT. Translating gives CASSLVPGSSEAFF. The full variable domain, rest sourced from reference TRBV7-2 and TRBJ1-1, is GAGVSQSPSNKVTEKGKDVELRCDPISGHTALYWYRQSLGQGLEFLIYFQGNSAPDKSGLPSDRFSAERTGGSVSTLTIQRTQQEDSAVYLCASSLVPGSSEAFFGQGTRLTVV.

CDR3 protein: CASSVAVRSSGNTIYF. CDR3 nucleotides: TGTGCCAGCAGCGTAGCCGTTCGGAGCTCTGGAAACACCATATATTTT. The chain combines TRBV9 with TRBJ1-3; D is uncertain. The germline V and J ends were trimmed by 0 bases and 0 bases, with 10 bases remaining between them. Germline CDR1 and CDR2: SGDLS and YYNGEE. The CDR3 is 16 amino acids. The variable domain in full, completed from reference TRBV9 and TRBJ1-3, reads DSGVTQTPKHLITATGQRVTLRCSPRSGDLSVYWYQQSLDQGLQFLIQYYNGEERAKGNILERFSAQQFPDLHSELNLSSLELGDSALYFCASSVAVRSSGNTIYFGEGSWLTVV.